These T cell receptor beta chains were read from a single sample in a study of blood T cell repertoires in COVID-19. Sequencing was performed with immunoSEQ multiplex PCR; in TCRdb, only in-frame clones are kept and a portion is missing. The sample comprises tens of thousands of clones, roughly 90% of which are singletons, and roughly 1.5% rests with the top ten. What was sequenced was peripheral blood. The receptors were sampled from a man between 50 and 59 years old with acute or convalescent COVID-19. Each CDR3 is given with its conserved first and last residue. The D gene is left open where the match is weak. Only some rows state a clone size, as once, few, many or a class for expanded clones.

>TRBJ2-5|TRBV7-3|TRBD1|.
TGTGCCAGCAGCTTGCAGGGACAGGGGGCGGGGGAGACCCAGTACTTC
CASSLQGQGAGETQYF
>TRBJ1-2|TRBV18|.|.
TGTGCCAGCTCGCCGAATCCCGGTAACTATGGCTACACCTTC
CASSPNPGNYGYTF
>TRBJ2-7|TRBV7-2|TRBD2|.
TGTGCCAGCAGCTCGCGGACTAGCTGGGAGCAGTACTTC
CASSSRTSWEQYF
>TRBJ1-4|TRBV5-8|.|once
TGTGCCAGCAGCGCCACGGGACTCGGGAACGAAAAACTGTTTTTT
CASSATGLGNEKLFF
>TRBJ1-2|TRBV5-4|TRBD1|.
TGTGCCAGCAGCATTCGGACAGGGGCAAACTATGGCTACACCTTC
CASSIRTGANYGYTF
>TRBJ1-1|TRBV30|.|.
TGTGCCTGGACCGCCGGGACATTTCGGGCTGAAGCTTTCTTT
CAWTAGTFRAEAFF
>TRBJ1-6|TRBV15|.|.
TGTGCCACCAGCAGAGATCTTGTGACAATTAATTCACCCCTCCACTTT
CATSRDLVTINSPLHF
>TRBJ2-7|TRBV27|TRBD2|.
TGTGCCAGCAGGCCGGGACTAGCGGGAGGGAGCTCCTACGAGCAGTACTTC
CASRPGLAGGSSYEQYF
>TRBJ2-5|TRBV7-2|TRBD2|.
TGTGCCAGCAGCAAGGTAGCGGGGGCGCCTCAAGAGACCCAGTACTTC
CASSKVAGAPQETQYF
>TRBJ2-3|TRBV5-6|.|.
TGTGCCAGCAGAAGGACAGCCGATACGCAGTATTTT
CASRRTADTQYF
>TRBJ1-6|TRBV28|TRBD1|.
TGTGCCAGCATTTCCGGGACAGGGCTTTCACCCCTCCACTTT
CASISGTGLSPLHF
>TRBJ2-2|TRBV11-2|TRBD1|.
TGTGCCAGCCGCCCTACGCAGGGGGCCGGGGAGCTGTTTTTT
CASRPTQGAGELFF